The subject of this entry is one T cell receptor beta chain. This CDR3 has 12 amino acids. V was cut by 8 bases and J by 5 bases, with 13 bases left in between. Germline V lookup: CDR1 KGHSH, CDR2 LQKENI. Original analysis: Reference gene primer amplification gave nucleated cell count estimates. Some clones are missing from TCRdb's copy, which holds only in-frame ones; the method was immunoSEQ multiplex PCR. The V and J calls and clone size are taken from that table; D and trimming were inferred from the DNA. The data hold 150,000 or so clones, with over 65% observed a single time. This sample was included in a study of blood T cell repertoires in COVID-19. Study-wide context: COVID-19 samples, acute and convalescent, were from the United States, Italy and Spain. In each case, the material was cDNA or gDNA derived from T cells, B-cell-depleted T cells, or PBMCs.

J is TRBJ2-7 and V is TRBV18; possible D gene TRBD1, 5 bases. The receptor was isolated from a man older than 75 with acute or convalescent COVID-19. The sequenced sample consisted of peripheral blood. The CDR3 nucleotides read TGTGCCAGCCCCATGACAGTACACGAGCAGTACGTC. It encodes CASPMTVHEQYV.